The entry below gives a single T cell receptor (beta chain) sequence along with its context. The data are from a study of cytomegalovirus exposure and HLA in healthy donors. Generated by immunoSEQ multiplex PCR, the TCRdb table keeps only in-frame clones and is missing some. The sample yields fewer than 120,000 clones, 88% seen once. Sequencing was performed on PBMCs. The receptor comes from a woman in her thirties in good health and CMV-seropositive.

This chain's CDR3 is CATSSTGTGGTDTQYF. The CDR3 nucleotides are TGTGCCACCAGCAGTACCGGGACAGGGGGCACAGATACGCAGTATTTT. The chain uses TRBV15 and TRBJ2-3, with TRBD1 matching over 10 bases. The CDR3 runs 16 residues. CDR1 and CDR2 from the germline V gene are LNHNV and YYDKDF (reference sequence). J lost 1 base, V lost 3 bases, and 4 bases had no gene match.